Listed here are 10 T cell receptor beta chains from one sample, sequenced in a study of control samples from healthy donors and cancer patients. This table comes from immunoSEQ multiplex PCR, and its TCRdb copy is limited to in-frame clones, with some not included. The table has 20,000 to 25,000 clones, roughly 80% seen once. Sequencing input: PBMCs. Receptors originate from a man aged 60 to 69 with colorectal cancer.

This clone was observed a few times. V is TRBV7-9 and J is TRBJ1-2; no firm D call. Germline loops: CDR1 SEHNR, CDR2 FQNEAQ (reference sequence). The CDR3 has 13 residues. With 4 bases removed from V and 8 bases from J, the gap between germline ends came to 14 bases. CDR3 nucleotide sequence: TGTGCCAGCAGCTCTCAATTCGCCGACGGCTACACCTTC. It is translated as CASSSQFADGYTF.

The chain employs TRBV27 and TRBJ1-6, with D hard to call. CDR3 length: 17 amino acids. Germline CDR1 and CDR2: MNHEY and SMNVEV (reference sequence). V lost 6 bases and J lost 6, with 21 bases in between. The CDR3 region is CASRHLLGRHPNSPLHF. The CDR3 DNA sequence: TGTGCCAGCAGACACCTCCTTGGCCGGCACCCTAATTCACCCCTCCACTTT.

This clone was counted a single time. The chain recombines TRBV29-1 with TRBJ1-2; D possibly corresponds to TRBD1 (5 bases). The V gene's germline CDR1 is SQVTM and CDR2 ANQGSEA. This CDR3 contains 13 residues. The ends were cut back, 2 bases at V and 4 bases at J, with 11 bases in the middle. This chain's CDR3 is CSVENRNPYGYTF. As DNA, the CDR3 is TGCAGCGTTGAAAACAGGAACCCCTATGGCTACACCTTC.

Only one count was recorded for this clone. This chain joins TRBV4-1 and TRBJ2-2, with 10 nucleotides matching TRBD2. The CDR3 totals 17 residues. The germline V gene has CDR1 MGHRA and CDR2 YSYEKL. The junction had 2 bases not matched to a gene; V was cut back by 1 base and J by 0 bases. The DNA of the CDR3 is TGCGCCAGCAGCCAAGTACTAGCGGGGACGAACACCGGGGAGCTGTTTTTT. Translation: CASSQVLAGTNTGELFF.

The rearrangement links TRBV18 to TRBJ1-2; 8 bases are shared with TRBD1. Germline V gene data show CDR1 as KGHSH and CDR2 as LQKENI. CDR3 length: 15 amino acids. The J segment lost 6 bases and the V segment lost 2 bases, leaving 8 bases of the junction unmatched. The chain's CDR3 is CASSPYDRGPNGYTF. CDR3 DNA: TGTGCCAGCTCACCATACGACAGGGGCCCTAATGGCTACACCTTC.

The chain is built from TRBV4-3 and TRBJ2-2; 7 bases are a match to TRBD1. Germline CDR1 is LGHNA and CDR2 is YSLEER. V was clipped by 2 bases and J by 3 bases; unmatched bases: 0. The CDR3 loop spans 14 amino acids. The CDR3 region is CASSQTGDTGELFF. CDR3 bases: TGCGCCAGCAGCCAAACAGGGGACACCGGGGAGCTGTTTTTT.

The J gene is TRBJ1-2, the V gene TRBV18; 7 bases fit TRBD1. The CDR3 runs 15 residues. Germline V lookup: CDR1 KGHSH, CDR2 LQKENI. V lost 3 bases, J lost 1 base, and 5 bases stayed unmatched. CDR3 DNA sequence: TGTGCCAGCTCACCGGGACAGACACATAACTATGGCTACACCTTC. It translates to CASSPGQTHNYGYTF.

The V call is TRBV7-2, the J call TRBJ1-1; 9 bases align to TRBD1. The V segment lost 3 bases and the J segment 5 bases; nucleotides outside the gene matches: 7. This CDR3 is 15 amino acids long. Germline loops: CDR1 SGHTA, CDR2 FQGNSA. CDR3 protein: CASSLRGQGVTEAFF. The CDR3 coding sequence is TGTGCCAGCAGCTTGAGGGGACAGGGTGTAACTGAAGCTTTCTTT.

The rearrangement uses TRBV2 and TRBJ1-3, with a possible D match to TRBD1 (5 bases). V was clipped by 6 bases and J by 1 base, with 16 bases between them. The length of the CDR3 is 16 residues. Germline V lookup: CDR1 SNHLY, CDR2 FYNNEI. This CDR3 reads CASSFRGGISGNTIYF. The CDR3 bases are TGTGCCAGCAGCTTCCGGGGCGGGATATCTGGAAACACCATATATTTT.

The chain combines TRBV7-8 with TRBJ2-5; no clear D gene. V was trimmed by 5 bases and J by 7 bases, leaving 11 bases between them. There are 12 residues in the CDR3. CDR1 and CDR2 from the germline V gene are SGHVS and FQNEAQ. CDR3: CASSAPPSTQYF. DNA of the CDR3: TGTGCCAGCAGCGCCCCGCCGTCGACCCAGTACTTC.